This T cell receptor (beta chain) came from a study of vaccination effects on CD4 cells after COVID-19. Method: immunoSEQ multiplex PCR; TCRdb's copy keeps in-frame clones and lacks some. In the table there are roughly 15,000 clones, just over 75% of which are singletons. Using viral peptide pools, the ViraFEST assay grew out antigen-specific CD4+ T cells prior to sequencing. When roughly eleven days of culture had elapsed, CD4+ T cells were isolated. Confirmation by PCR established that the person had SARS-CoV-2 infection between March and December 2020. Each participant was given two doses of one vaccine (BNT162b2 or mRNA-1273). V lost 0 bases and J 5 bases, leaving 8 bases between the germline ends. The CDR3 extends over 13 amino acids. Per the germline V gene, CDR1 is SGDLS and CDR2 is YYNGEE. For this clone: The antigen is unknown.

The origin of this receptor is a human donor who had a prior SARS-CoV-2 infection. The source material was CD4+ T cells from PBMCs cultured with SARS-CoV-2 spike peptides, sampled after COVID-19 vaccination. V is TRBV9 and J is TRBJ2-5; no definite D call. The CDR3 coding sequence is TGTGCCAGCAGCGTAGTGGATGGGGAGACCCAGTACTTC. Residues: CASSVVDGETQYF. Variable domain in full (rest from reference TRBV9 and TRBJ2-5): DSGVTQTPKHLITATGQRVTLRCSPRSGDLSVYWYQQSLDQGLQFLIQYYNGEERAKGNILERFSAQQFPDLHSELNLSSLELGDSALYFCASSVVDGETQYFGPGTRLLVL.